These 15 T cell receptor beta chains were all obtained from the same sample, sequenced in a study of spatial heterogeneity in lung cancer. TCRdb processed the 5' RACE reads anew with MiXCR; each CDR3 protein has one entry. This sample has tens of thousands of distinct CDR3 sequences, with about an eighth found just once. Time point described: sample taken at primary tumor resection. Sequencing was performed on whole RNA extracted from tumor and nontumor lung tissue, or from frozen PBMC, and the material was left unsorted. The sequenced sample was PBMCs, obtained at surgery. The receptors come from a male donor with early-stage non-small cell lung cancer.

This clonotype showed up just a few times. The chain carries TRBV7-2 and TRBJ2-1, with D perhaps TRBD1 (5 bases). The CDR3 contains 15 residues. Germline V gene lookup returns CDR1 SGHTA and CDR2 FQGNSA. Trimming removed 6 bases at V and 5 bases at J, with 17 bases between. The CDR3 sequence is CASRPNRYGDNEQFF. The CDR3 coding sequence is TGTGCCAGCAGGCCCAACAGGTATGGAGACAATGAGCAGTTCTTC.

In its sample, this clonotype was seen many times. The chain uses TRBV20-1 and TRBJ2-7; 8 bases map to TRBD1. The germline gives CDR1 DFQATT, CDR2 SNEGSKA (reference sequence). The CDR3 extends over 15 amino acids. The V gene end was trimmed by 3 bases and the J gene end by 2 bases; junction bases not matched to a gene: 9. DNA for the CDR3: TGCAGTGCTAGCCGGTTGAGACAGGGGACCTACGAGCAGTACTTC. This gives the protein CSASRLRQGTYEQYF.

This clonotype was recorded a few times. This chain joins TRBV5-5 and TRBJ2-7; 9 bases are a match to TRBD1. The CDR3 runs 15 residues. V lost 4 bases, J lost 3 bases, and 8 bases stayed unmatched. CDR1 is SGHKS, CDR2 YYEKEE, per germline (reference sequence). The CDR3 DNA follows: TGTGCCAGCAGCCCCACAGGGGGCTCATACTACGAGCAGTACTTC. It codes for CASSPTGGSYYEQYF.

This clonotype has only a few counts. The chain carries TRBV5-4 and TRBJ2-7; maybe TRBD2 (5 bases). The V gene's germline CDR1 is SGHNT and CDR2 YYREEE (reference sequence). Trimming took 4 bases from V and 3 from J, leaving 14 bases between them. The CDR3 runs 14 residues. In DNA, the CDR3 is TGTGCCAGCAGCCCCGAGGCGGACTTCTACGAGCAGTACTTC. Translated, it gives CASSPEADFYEQYF. Full variable domain (rest looked up from reference TRBV5-4 and TRBJ2-7): ETGVTQSPTHLIKTRGQQVTLRCSSQSGHNTVSWYQQALGQGPQFIFQYYREEENGRGNFPPRFSGLQFPNYSSELNVNALELDDSALYLCASSPEADFYEQYFGPGTRLTVT.

This clonotype was observed at least ten times. This sequence joins TRBV4-1 and TRBJ2-7; possibly TRBD1 for D (6 bases). Per the germline V gene, CDR1 is MGHRA and CDR2 is YSYEKL. CDR3 length: 14 residues. V was cut by 1 base and J by 5 bases, with 12 bases left in between. Here the CDR3 DNA reads TGCGCCAGCAGCCAAGTCCCAGGGGTAGACGAGCAGTACTTC. Translating it yields CASSQVPGVDEQYF.

This clonotype was detected only a few times. The chain links TRBV7-6 to TRBJ2-3, with TRBD2 identical over 9 bases. The CDR3 has 15 amino acids. Germline CDR1 reads SGHVS; CDR2 reads FNYEAQ. With 1 base clipped from V and 3 bases from J, the junction kept 2 bases outside the gene matches. The CDR3 here is CASSLVAGGTDTQYF. The CDR3 nucleotides are TGTGCCAGCAGCTTAGTGGCGGGGGGGACAGATACGCAGTATTTT.

This sequence joins TRBV20-1 and TRBJ2-7; 10 bases map to TRBD1. This CDR3 has 15 amino acids. Germline-derived CDR1 and CDR2 are DFQATT and SNEGSKA (reference sequence). With 6 bases clipped from V and 2 bases from J, the junction kept 10 bases outside the gene matches. The chain's CDR3 is CSARRTGGFPYEQYF. As DNA, the CDR3 is TGCAGTGCAAGGAGGACAGGGGGGTTCCCCTACGAGCAGTACTTC.

This clonotype was detected ten times or more. The chain is built from TRBV12-3 or TRBV12-4 and TRBJ1-5; tentative D call: TRBD1 (5 bases). This CDR3 is 13 amino acids long. Trimming stripped 5 bases from V and 7 bases from J, with 12 bases between. This CDR3 is CASSPGPGQPQHF. CDR3 nucleotide sequence: TGTGCCAGCAGTCCGGGACCTGGCCAGCCCCAGCATTTT.

The V and J genes are TRBV5-1 and TRBJ2-6; D unresolved. Germline V lookup: CDR1 SGHRS, CDR2 YFSETQ. Trimming removed 4 bases at V and 0 bases at J, with 14 bases between. The CDR3 loop spans 17 amino acids. DNA of the CDR3: TGCGCCAGCAGCCCTCGGCCGGAAAGCTCTGGGGCCAACGTCCTGACTTTC. Protein: CASSPRPESSGANVLTF.

This clonotype was observed at least ten times. The rearrangement uses TRBV28 and TRBJ2-7, with D possibly TRBD2 on 6 matching bases. CDR1 and CDR2 (germline): MDHEN, SYDVKM. The CDR3 totals 14 residues. Trimming stripped 7 bases from V and 0 bases from J, with 13 bases between. The DNA of the CDR3 is TGTGCCAGCAAAGGGGACTTTCTCTCCTACGAGCAGTACTTC. This sequence encodes CASKGDFLSYEQYF.

This clonotype came up a few times. This rearrangement joins TRBV29-1 to TRBJ2-1, with 13 bases aligning to TRBD2. Trimming took 7 bases from V and 5 from J; bases not matched to a gene: 8. Germline CDR1 and CDR2: SQVTM and ANQGSEA. The CDR3 runs 15 residues. CDR3 nucleotides: TGCAGCGCTTCTTTACTAGCGGGAGGGGACAATGAGCAGTTCTTC. Residues: CSASLLAGGDNEQFF.

This clonotype occurred once. The rearrangement joins TRBV12-3 or TRBV12-4 to TRBJ2-1; 7 nucleotides agree with TRBD1. V was clipped by 6 bases and J by 3 bases; unmatched bases: 8. The CDR3 consists of 15 residues. This chain's CDR3 is CASSTTGIHYNEQFF. The DNA for the CDR3 is TGTGCCAGCAGCACGACAGGGATCCACTACAATGAGCAGTTCTTC.

The chain carries TRBV7-8 and TRBJ2-7; D is perhaps TRBD1 (6 bases). Trimming removed 5 bases at V and 6 bases at J, with 20 bases between. The CDR3 sequence is 15 residues long. CDR1 and CDR2 from the germline V gene are SGHVS and FQNEAQ. The DNA for the CDR3 is TGTGCCAGCAGCGAGCAGTCCACAGGGAGTGGCGAGCAGTACTTC. This codes for CASSEQSTGSGEQYF. Full variable domain (rest looked up from reference TRBV7-8 and TRBJ2-7): GAGVSQSPRYKVAKRGQDVALRCDPISGHVSLFWYQQALGQGPEFLTYFQNEAQLDKSGLPSDRFFAERPEGSVSTLKIQRTQQEDSAVYLCASSEQSTGSGEQYFGPGTRLTVT.

The chain uses TRBV27 and TRBJ2-1, with a possible D match to TRBD2 (5 bases). The CDR3 loop spans 16 amino acids. V lost 6 bases and J 0 bases, leaving 15 bases between the germline ends. Germline CDR1 MNHEY, CDR2 SMNVEV (reference sequence). CDR3 region: CASSSWRRSSYNEQFF. CDR3 in DNA: TGTGCCAGCAGCTCCTGGAGGAGAAGCTCCTACAATGAGCAGTTCTTC.

The chain is built from TRBV5-1 and TRBJ2-3; tentatively, D is TRBD1 (6 bases). The CDR3 is made up of 13 amino acids. Germline loops: CDR1 SGHRS, CDR2 YFSETQ. V was clipped by 5 bases and J by 2 bases, with 9 bases between them. CDR3 sequence reads: CASRDRITDTQYF. CDR3 coding DNA: TGCGCCAGCAGAGACAGGATCACAGATACGCAGTATTTT.